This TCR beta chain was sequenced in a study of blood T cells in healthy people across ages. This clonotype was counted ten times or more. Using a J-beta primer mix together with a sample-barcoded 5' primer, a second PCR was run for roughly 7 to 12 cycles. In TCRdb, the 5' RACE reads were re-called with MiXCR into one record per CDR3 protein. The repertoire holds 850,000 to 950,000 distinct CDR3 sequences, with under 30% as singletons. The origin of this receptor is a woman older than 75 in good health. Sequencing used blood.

The CDR3 here is CASSLGTSGEQFF. The CDR3 bases are TGCGCCAGCAGCTTGGGGACTAGTGGGGAGCAGTTCTTC. The rearrangement links TRBV5-1 to TRBJ2-1, with 7 bases matching TRBD2. CDR1 is SGHRS and CDR2 is YFSETQ in the germline V gene. With V trimmed by 0 bases and J by 10 bases, 4 bases remained unmatched. The CDR3 length is 13 residues.